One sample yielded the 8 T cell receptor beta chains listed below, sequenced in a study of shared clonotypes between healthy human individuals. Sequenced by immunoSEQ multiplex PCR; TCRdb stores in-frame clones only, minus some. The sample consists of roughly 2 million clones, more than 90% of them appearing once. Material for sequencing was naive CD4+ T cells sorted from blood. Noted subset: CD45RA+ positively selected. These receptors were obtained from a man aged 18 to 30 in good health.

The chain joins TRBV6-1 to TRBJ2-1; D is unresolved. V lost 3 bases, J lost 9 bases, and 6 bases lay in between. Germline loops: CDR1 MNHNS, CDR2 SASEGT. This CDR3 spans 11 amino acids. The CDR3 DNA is TGTGCCAGCAGTGACAGGACTGAGCAGTTCTTC. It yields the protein CASSDRTEQFF.

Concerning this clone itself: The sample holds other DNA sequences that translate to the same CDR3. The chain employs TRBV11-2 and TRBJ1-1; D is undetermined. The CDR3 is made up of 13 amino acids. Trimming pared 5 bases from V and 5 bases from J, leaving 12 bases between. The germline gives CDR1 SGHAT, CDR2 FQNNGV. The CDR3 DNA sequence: TGTGCCAGCAGCCTAGGGTCGGGGACTGAAGCTTTCTTT. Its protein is CASSLGSGTEAFF.

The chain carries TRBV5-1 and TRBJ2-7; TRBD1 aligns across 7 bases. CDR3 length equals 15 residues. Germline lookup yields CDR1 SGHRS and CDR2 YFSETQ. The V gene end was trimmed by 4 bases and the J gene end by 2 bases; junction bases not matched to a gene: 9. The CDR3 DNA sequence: TGCGCCAGCAGCCCCCCCGGGACAGTGACCTACGAGCAGTACTTC. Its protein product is CASSPPGTVTYEQYF.

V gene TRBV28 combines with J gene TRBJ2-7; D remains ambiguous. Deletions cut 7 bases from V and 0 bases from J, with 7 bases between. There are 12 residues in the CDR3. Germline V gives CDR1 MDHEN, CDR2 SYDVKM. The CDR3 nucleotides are TGTGCCAGCACAACGACCTCCTACGAGCAGTACTTC. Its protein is CASTTTSYEQYF. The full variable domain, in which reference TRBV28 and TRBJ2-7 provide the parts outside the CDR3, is DVKVTQSSRYLVKRTGEKVFLECVQDMDHENMFWYRQDPGLGLRLIYFSYDVKMKEKGDIPEGYSVSREKKERFSLILESASTNQTSMYLCASTTTSYEQYFGPGTRLTVT.

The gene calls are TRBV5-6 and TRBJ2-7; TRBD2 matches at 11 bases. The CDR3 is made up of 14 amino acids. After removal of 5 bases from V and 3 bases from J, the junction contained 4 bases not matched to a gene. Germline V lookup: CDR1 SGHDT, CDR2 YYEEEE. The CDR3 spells CASRASGGNYEQYF. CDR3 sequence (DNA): TGTGCCAGCAGGGCTAGCGGGGGGAACTACGAGCAGTACTTC.

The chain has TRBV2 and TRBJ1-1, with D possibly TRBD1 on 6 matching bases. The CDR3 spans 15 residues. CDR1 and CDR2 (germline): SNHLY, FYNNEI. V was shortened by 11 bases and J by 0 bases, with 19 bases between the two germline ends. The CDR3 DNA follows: TGTGCCGGATTACTGGACAGATTCATGAACACTGAAGCTTTCTTT. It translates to CAGLLDRFMNTEAFF. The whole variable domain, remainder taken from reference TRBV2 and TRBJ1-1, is EPEVTQTPSHQVTQMGQEVILRCVPISNHLYFYWYRQILGQKVEFLVSFYNNEISEKSEIFDDQFSVERPDGSNFTLKIRSTKLEDSAMYFCAGLLDRFMNTEAFFGQGTRLTVV.

The CDR3 DNA follows: TGTGCCATCAGTGCTACAGGGGTTCAGCCCCAGCATTTT. The encoded protein is CAISATGVQPQHF. The chain couples TRBV10-3 to TRBJ1-5, with 7 positions matching TRBD1. With V trimmed by 4 bases and J by 6 bases, 3 bases remained unmatched. Germline CDR1 reads ENHRY; CDR2 reads SYGVKD. This CDR3 is 13 amino acids long.

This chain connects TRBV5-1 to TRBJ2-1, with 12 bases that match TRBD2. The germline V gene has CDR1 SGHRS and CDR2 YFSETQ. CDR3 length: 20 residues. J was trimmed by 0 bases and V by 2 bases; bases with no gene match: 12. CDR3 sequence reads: CASSFPLAGGQSRSYNEQFF. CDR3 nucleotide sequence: TGCGCCAGCAGCTTCCCACTAGCGGGGGGCCAAAGTCGCTCCTACAATGAGCAGTTCTTC.